The 27 T cell receptor beta chains given below trace back to one sample, sequenced in a study of monozygotic twins with inflammatory bowel disease. With the 5' RACE reads reprocessed, TCRdb shows one record per CDR3 protein and no DNA. The sample totals approximately 400,000 distinct CDR3 sequences. Sequencing input: blood. The source of these receptors is a human donor with ulcerative colitis or Crohn's disease, or a healthy co-twin of an affected twin (not recorded which).

This chain connects TRBV23-1 to TRBJ2-5; the TCRdb D gene call, TRBD1, has no DNA to confirm it. TRBV23-1 is reported as an ORF; its role is uncertain. The length of the CDR3 is 15 residues. CDR3 amino acids: CASSQPQGSSETQYF.

The chain couples TRBV29-1 to TRBJ1-1. CDR3 length: 13 amino acids. Germline V gives CDR1 SQVTM, CDR2 ANQGSEA. The CDR3 loop reads CSVVLLRDTEAFF.

The chain uses TRBV5-1 and TRBJ2-7. The CDR3 loop spans 13 amino acids. Looked up from germline, CDR1 is SGHRS and CDR2 is YFSETQ. CDR3: CASSDLSGYEQYF.

The rearrangement links TRBV7-2 to TRBJ2-1. The germline V gene encodes CDR1 SGHTA and CDR2 FQGNSA. The CDR3 runs 13 residues. The CDR3 region is CASSVSGVSEQFF.

This sequence joins TRBV7-9 and TRBJ2-3; TCRdb's D call, TRBD1, is unchecked because there is no DNA. Germline V gene sequence: CDR1 SEHNR, CDR2 FQNEAQ (reference sequence). The CDR3 is 15 amino acids. CDR3 region: CASTYGQGSTDTQYF. Full variable domain (outside the CDR3, taken from reference TRBV7-9 and TRBJ2-3): DTGVSQNPRHKITKRGQNVTFRCDPISEHNRLYWYRQTLGQGPEFLTYFQNEAQLEKSRLLSDRFSAERPKGSFSTLEIQRTEQGDSAMYLCASTYGQGSTDTQYFGPGTRLTVL.

The V and J genes are TRBV7-3 and TRBJ2-5; lacking DNA, the TRBD1 call made by TCRdb goes unchecked. The CDR3 spans 14 residues. From germline, CDR1 is SGHTA and CDR2 FQGTGA. CDR3 sequence: CASSLSGTGETQYF.

V gene TRBV28 combines with J gene TRBJ1-5. Germline V gives CDR1 MDHEN, CDR2 SYDVKM. The CDR3 sequence is 14 residues long. CDR3 sequence: CASTLDNSNQPQHF.

This chain connects TRBV5-1 to TRBJ2-7. The CDR3 contains 14 residues. CDR1 SGHRS and CDR2 YFSETQ come from the germline V gene. CDR3 in amino acids: CASSFTGTSFEQYF.

The CDR3 protein is CSARIPISLYDEQFF. The chain carries TRBV20-1 and TRBJ2-1. From germline, CDR1 is DFQATT and CDR2 SNEGSKA (reference sequence). The length of the CDR3 is 15 residues.

The rearrangement joins TRBV20-1 to TRBJ2-3; TCRdb selects TRBD2, and the lack of DNA leaves this call unchecked. The CDR3 covers 16 residues. CDR1 is DFQATT and CDR2 is SNEGSKA in the germline V gene (reference sequence). CDR3 region: CSARDPAWRSTDTQYF.

The gene calls are TRBV28 and TRBJ1-5. This CDR3 contains 13 residues. Germline-derived CDR1 and CDR2 are MDHEN and SYDVKM. CDR3 sequence: CASGDFGNQPQHF.

The gene calls are TRBV19 and TRBJ2-1; there is no DNA to check the TCRdb D call of TRBD2. Germline assignment: CDR1 LNHDA and CDR2 SQIVND (reference sequence). The CDR3 runs to 20 residues. The CDR3 sequence is CASSISGTSGHRRGYNEQFF. Looking up the rest from reference TRBV19 and TRBJ2-1 gives the full variable domain: DGGITQSPKYLFRKEGQNVTLSCEQNLNHDAMYWYRQDPGQGLRLIYYSQIVNDFQKGDIAEGYSVSREKKESFPLTVTSAQKNPTAFYLCASSISGTSGHRRGYNEQFFGPGTRLTVL.

The chain joins TRBV12-3 or TRBV12-4 to TRBJ1-1. The CDR3 length is 13 residues. The CDR3 protein is CASTLGENTEAFF.

The chain combines TRBV7-2 with TRBJ2-7. The CDR3 loop spans 15 amino acids. Looked up from germline, CDR1 is SGHTA and CDR2 is FQGNSA. CDR3 residues: CASSLSGRGLYEQYF.

The V gene is TRBV6-1, the J gene TRBJ2-3; TCRdb's assignment of TRBD1 cannot be checked, as there is no DNA. Per the germline V gene, CDR1 is MNHNS and CDR2 is SASEGT. This CDR3 has 16 residues. CDR3 sequence: CASSGVGDRGTDTQYF.

J is TRBJ2-5 and V is TRBV10-3; as DNA is missing, the TRBD1 call by TCRdb cannot be tested. Germline-derived CDR1 and CDR2 are ENHRY and SYGVKD. The CDR3 is made up of 15 amino acids. The CDR3 sequence: CAISGGTGLQETQYF.

This chain connects TRBV7-9 to TRBJ2-1; TCRdb's D call of TRBD1 is untestable without DNA. This CDR3 comprises 16 residues. The V gene's germline CDR1 is SEHNR and CDR2 FQNEAQ (reference sequence). The CDR3 is CASSPKRGLTYNEQFF.

The rearrangement links TRBV5-1 to TRBJ1-1; TCRdb reports TRBD1, a call that lacks DNA to check it against. The length of the CDR3 is 13 residues. Germline lookup yields CDR1 SGHRS and CDR2 YFSETQ. CDR3 amino acids: CASSPGQGAWAFF. Looking up the rest from reference TRBV5-1 and TRBJ1-1 gives the full variable domain: KAGVTQTPRYLIKTRGQQVTLSCSPISGHRSVSWYQQTPGQGLQFLFEYFSETQRNKGNFPGRFSGRQFSNSRSEMNVSTLELGDSALYLCASSPGQGAWAFFGQGTRLTVV.

The chain links TRBV20-1 to TRBJ2-1. Germline CDR1 is DFQATT and CDR2 is SNEGSKA (reference sequence). The CDR3 has 16 residues. The CDR3: CSAFSRSGSTYNEQFF.

This chain's CDR3 is CASQGLAPVYEQFF. The chain is built from TRBV6-2 or TRBV6-3 and TRBJ2-1; TCRdb designates TRBD2, a call that cannot be tested without DNA. Germline CDR1 MNHEY, CDR2 SVGEGT. The CDR3 loop spans 14 amino acids.

The genes are TRBV15 and TRBJ2-7; the D call from TCRdb, TRBD1, cannot be confirmed without DNA. The CDR3 is made up of 13 amino acids. Germline CDR1 reads LNHNV; CDR2 reads YYDKDF (reference sequence). The chain's CDR3 is CATSRTGNYEQYF. The variable domain in full, completed from reference TRBV15 and TRBJ2-7, reads DAMVIQNPRYQVTQFGKPVTLSCSQTLNHNVMYWYQQKSSQAPKLLFHYYDKDFNNEADTPDNFQSRRPNTSFCFLDIRSPGLGDTAMYLCATSRTGNYEQYFGPGTRLTVT.

CDR3 sequence: CASSLEGARGTEAFF. The V gene is TRBV5-1, the J gene TRBJ1-1; TCRdb picks TRBD1, but there is no DNA to check that call. CDR3 length: 15 amino acids. Germline CDR1 is SGHRS and CDR2 is YFSETQ.

CDR3 sequence reads: CASSDQGYDGYTF. The chain links TRBV7-9 to TRBJ1-2; TCRdb names TRBD1, which stays unverified in the absence of DNA. Germline CDR1 and CDR2: SEHNR and FQNEAQ (reference sequence). This CDR3 comprises 13 residues.

The J gene is TRBJ2-7, the V gene TRBV6-1; the D gene TCRdb calls, TRBD1, cannot be checked with no DNA. The CDR3 extends over 15 amino acids. Per germline, CDR1 MNHNS and CDR2 SASEGT. The CDR3: CASSNPGQSSYEQYF.

The V gene is TRBV6-5, the J gene TRBJ2-7; TCRdb calls TRBD2, which cannot be checked without DNA. The CDR3 runs to 15 residues. Germline values: CDR1 MNHEY, CDR2 SVGAGI. CDR3 residues: CASSYPSQAAYEQYF.

V and J are TRBV6-6 and TRBJ2-7. The germline gives CDR1 MNHNY, CDR2 SVGAGI (reference sequence). The CDR3 is made up of 14 amino acids. CDR3: CASSPVGEAHEQYF.

The genes are TRBV2 and TRBJ2-3; TCRdb proposes TRBD1, but this gene call is untestable without DNA. The CDR3 spans 15 residues. Germline assignment: CDR1 SNHLY and CDR2 FYNNEI. This CDR3 reads CASSDRRGSTDTQYF.